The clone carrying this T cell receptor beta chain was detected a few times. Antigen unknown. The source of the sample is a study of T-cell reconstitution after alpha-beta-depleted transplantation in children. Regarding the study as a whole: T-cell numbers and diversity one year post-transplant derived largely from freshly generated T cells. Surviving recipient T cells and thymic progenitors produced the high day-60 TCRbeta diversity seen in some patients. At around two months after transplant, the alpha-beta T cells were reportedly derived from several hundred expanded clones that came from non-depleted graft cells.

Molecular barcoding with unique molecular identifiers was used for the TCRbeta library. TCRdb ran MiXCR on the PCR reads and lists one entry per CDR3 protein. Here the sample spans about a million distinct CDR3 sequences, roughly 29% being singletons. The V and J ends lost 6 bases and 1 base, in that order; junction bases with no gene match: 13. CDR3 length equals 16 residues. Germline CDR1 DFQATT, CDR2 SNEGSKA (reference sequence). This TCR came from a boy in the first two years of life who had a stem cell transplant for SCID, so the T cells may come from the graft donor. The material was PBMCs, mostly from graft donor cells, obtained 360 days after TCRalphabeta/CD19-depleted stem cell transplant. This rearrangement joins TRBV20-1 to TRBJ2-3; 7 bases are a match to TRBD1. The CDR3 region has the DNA TGCAGTGCCCAGGCCCCATCTCAGGGGGGCACAGATACGCAGTATTTT. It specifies CSAQAPSQGGTDTQYF.